One sample yielded the 19 T cell receptor beta chains listed below, sequenced in a study of shared clonotypes between healthy human individuals. The data were produced by immunoSEQ multiplex PCR, yet TCRdb's version contains in-frame clones alone and is incomplete. The table lists about 590,000 clones, over 95% of them singletons. Cells designated naive CD8 were CD45RO-negative and were positively selected for CCR7, with terminally differentiated effector memory CD45RA+ cells excluded. Input material: naive CD8+ T cells sorted from blood. Every receptor here comes from a woman in her 30s in good health.

This chain connects TRBV6-4 to TRBJ2-1; TRBD2 might be the D (5 bases). CDR1 is MRHNA and CDR2 is SNTAGT in the germline V gene. This CDR3 contains 15 residues. V was pared by 7 bases and J by 0 bases, with 13 bases between. CDR3 sequence reads: CASTGLMSSYNEQFF. The CDR3 DNA follows: TGTGCCAGCACCGGACTGATGAGCTCCTACAATGAGCAGTTCTTC.

The chain combines TRBV28 with TRBJ1-2; no definite D call. V lost 3 bases and J 9 bases, leaving 20 bases between the germline ends. The CDR3 is 15 amino acids. Germline values: CDR1 MDHEN, CDR2 SYDVKM. The CDR3 spells CASSLTVSPGVSYTF. The CDR3 region has the DNA TGTGCCAGCAGTTTGACTGTCTCCCCCGGGGTGAGCTACACCTTC.

The chain has TRBV13 and TRBJ2-5, with 12 nucleotides matching TRBD1. The J call may be faulty, since TRBJ2-7 better matches the DNA end. Germline-derived CDR1 and CDR2 are PRHDT and FYEKMQ (reference sequence). The CDR3 consists of 15 residues. CDR3 residues: CASSMTGTGGHEQYF. In DNA, the CDR3 is TGTGCCAGCAGCATGACCGGGACAGGGGGCCACGAGCAGTACTTC.

The chain joins TRBV27 to TRBJ1-4; 7 nucleotides agree with TRBD1. The germline gives CDR1 MNHEY, CDR2 SMNVEV (reference sequence). The CDR3 runs to 14 residues. V shed 2 bases, J shed 7 bases, and the junction held 4 bases outside the gene matches. Here the CDR3 DNA reads TGTGCCAGCAGTTTAGGAGGGGGCGGTGAAAAACTGTTTTTT. This codes for CASSLGGGGEKLFF.

The chain joins TRBV6-5 to TRBJ2-7, with D tentatively TRBD2 (5 bases). Per the germline V gene, CDR1 is MNHEY and CDR2 is SVGAGI. The CDR3 is 14 residues long. V was clipped by 6 bases and J by 1 base, with 13 bases between them. Here the CDR3 DNA reads TGTGCCAGCAGGGACTCCACAGTGTCCTACGAGCAGTACTTC. It specifies CASRDSTVSYEQYF.

The chain links TRBV7-2 to TRBJ2-1; D perhaps matches TRBD2 (7 bases). Germline CDR1 and CDR2: SGHTA and FQGNSA. The CDR3 consists of 14 residues. V lost 1 base and J 10 bases, leaving 14 bases between the germline ends. The CDR3 region has the DNA TGTGCCAGCAGCTTAGTGGGGGGGGGCACAGAGCAGTTCTTC. Translation gives CASSLVGGGTEQFF.

V and J are TRBV6-4 and TRBJ2-1, with TRBD2 matching 13 bases. Unmatched junction bases numbered 7, after V lost 2 bases and J lost 6 bases. The germline V gene encodes CDR1 MRHNA and CDR2 SNTAGT. The CDR3 sequence is 17 residues long. The chain's CDR3 is CASSDTRLAGGLNEQFF. The CDR3 DNA follows: TGTGCCAGCAGTGACACCCGACTAGCGGGAGGCCTCAATGAGCAGTTCTTC.

The genes are TRBV5-1 and TRBJ2-7; a weak D match, TRBD1 (6 bases). CDR1 and CDR2 (germline): SGHRS, YFSETQ. CDR3 length: 14 residues. V was clipped by 0 bases and J by 7 bases, with 14 bases between them. For the CDR3, the DNA is TGCGCCAGCAGCTTGGAGACAGGTTTCATGGAGCAGTACTTC. Its protein product is CASSLETGFMEQYF.

V is TRBV27 and J is TRBJ1-5; 8 nucleotides align to TRBD1. The CDR3 sequence is 15 residues long. The V segment lost 5 bases and the J segment 6 bases; nucleotides outside the gene matches: 9. Germline CDR1 is MNHEY and CDR2 is SMNVEV (reference sequence). As DNA, the CDR3 is TGTGCCAGCAGTCAAGGGGCAGGGGGCGGTCAGCCCCAGCATTTT. Protein sequence: CASSQGAGGGQPQHF.

CDR3 DNA: TGCGCCAGCAGCTCCTCAGGGGGCGCGGTCCACGAGCAGTACTTC. Translated, it gives CASSSSGGAVHEQYF. V usage is TRBV5-1 and J usage is TRBJ2-7; 8 bases align to TRBD1. The J segment lost 5 bases and the V segment lost 3 bases, leaving 10 bases of the junction unmatched. Germline V gene lookup returns CDR1 SGHRS and CDR2 YFSETQ. The CDR3 spans 15 residues.

About this clone itself: Other DNA sequences in this specimen translate into the identical CDR3. V is TRBV7-9 and J is TRBJ2-7, with D perhaps matching TRBD2 (5 bases). Germline loops: CDR1 SEHNR, CDR2 FQNEAQ (reference sequence). Trimming took off 1 base at V and 0 bases at J, with 7 bases between the two ends. This CDR3 spans 14 amino acids. Written as DNA, the CDR3 is TGTGCCAGCAGCTTAGGAGGGCCCTCCTACGAGCAGTACTTC. Translated, it gives CASSLGGPSYEQYF.

The gene calls are TRBV12-5 and TRBJ1-5, with D unresolved. Germline CDR1 and CDR2: LGHNT and FRNRAP. The CDR3 is 15 amino acids. V shed 5 bases and J shed 8 bases, with 19 bases lying between them. In DNA form, the CDR3 reads TGTGCTAGTGGTCAATCGACGGGAACGGCGAAGCCCCAGCATTTT. Its protein is CASGQSTGTAKPQHF. Full variable domain (outside the CDR3, taken from reference TRBV12-5 and TRBJ1-5): DARVTQTPRHKVTEMGQEVTMRCQPILGHNTVFWYRQTMMQGLELLAYFRNRAPLDDSGMPKDRFSAEMPDATLATLKIQPSEPRDSAVYFCASGQSTGTAKPQHFGDGTRLSIL.

The V and J genes are TRBV13 and TRBJ2-7; 9 nucleotides align to TRBD1. Germline V gene data show CDR1 as PRHDT and CDR2 as FYEKMQ (reference sequence). CDR3 length: 15 amino acids. V dropped 5 bases and J dropped 1; count of bases not matched to a gene: 6. CDR3 in amino acids: CASSAYGTGSYEQYF. The CDR3 DNA reads TGTGCCAGCAGCGCCTACGGGACAGGGTCCTACGAGCAGTACTTC.

This clone was found once. The chain is built from TRBV7-9 and TRBJ2-2, with D perhaps TRBD2 (5 bases). Trimming shortened V by 7 bases and J by 6 bases, and 15 bases separated the two germline ends. The CDR3 is 14 amino acids. Germline V lookup: CDR1 SEHNR, CDR2 FQNEAQ (reference sequence). CDR3 in amino acids: CASTLSEGPGELFF. The DNA of the CDR3 is TGTGCCAGCACCTTGTCCGAGGGCCCCGGGGAGCTGTTTTTT.

The chain uses TRBV6-5 and TRBJ2-7, with 7 bases matching TRBD1. The CDR3 consists of 15 residues. Per germline, CDR1 MNHEY and CDR2 SVGAGI. Trimming removed 5 bases from V and 0 bases from J; junction bases left unmatched: 7. CDR3 bases: TGTGCCAGCAGTACCGCAGGGGGATACTCCTACGAGCAGTACTTC. As protein: CASSTAGGYSYEQYF.

V is TRBV6-5 and J is TRBJ1-5; no clear D. CDR1 MNHEY and CDR2 SVGAGI come from the germline V gene. The CDR3 extends over 13 amino acids. V lost 4 bases and J 3 bases, leaving 7 bases between the germline ends. The CDR3 spells CASSWEINQPQHF. DNA of the CDR3: TGTGCCAGCAGTTGGGAGATCAATCAGCCCCAGCATTTT.

This chain connects TRBV27 to TRBJ1-1; D is undetermined. The CDR3 extends over 11 amino acids. V was trimmed by 4 bases and J by 11 bases, leaving 11 bases between them. The germline CDR1 and CDR2 sequences are MNHEY and SMNVEV (reference sequence). In DNA form, the CDR3 reads TGTGCCAGCAGTTATGGGGTGCGGGCTTTCTTT. Translating gives CASSYGVRAFF.

The chain is built from TRBV15 and TRBJ1-1; D is perhaps TRBD1 (5 bases). The CDR3 totals 14 residues. The V end was cut by 2 bases, the J end by 8 bases, with 15 bases between. From germline, CDR1 is LNHNV and CDR2 YYDKDF (reference sequence). The CDR3 loop reads CATSRLEGTSEAFF. CDR3 nucleotides: TGTGCCACCAGCAGACTAGAGGGGACCTCCGAAGCTTTCTTT.

This clone was detected only once. The rearrangement links TRBV5-4 to TRBJ2-6; no reliable D call. The length of the CDR3 is 18 residues. The germline V and J ends were trimmed by 0 bases and 4 bases, with 17 bases remaining between them. The germline gives CDR1 SGHNT, CDR2 YYREEE (reference sequence). CDR3 protein: CASSLAEVQFAGANVLTF. In nucleotides, the CDR3 is TGTGCCAGCAGCTTGGCCGAGGTTCAGTTCGCCGGGGCCAACGTCCTGACTTTC.